This T cell receptor beta chain was sequenced in a study of PD-1 blockade in classical Hodgkin lymphoma (dated by TCRdb to the early 2020s). The study in broad terms: Nivolumab dosing was 3 mg/kg intravenously every 2 weeks, continuing until either disease progression or unacceptable toxicity. The study used CyTOF and TCR beta sequencing to define a peripheral blood immune signature of response to PD-1 blockade in classical Hodgkin lymphoma.

This specimen's time point label, interpreted: cycle 2 day 1 (C2D1) of nivolumab. All trial patients had relapsed after autologous stem cell transplantation, with cohorts A, B and C differing in prior brentuximab vedotin exposure. The trial cohort included around 60 patients with relapsed/refractory classical Hodgkin lymphoma, and each patient had a best overall response of complete response, partial response or progressive disease. In the multi-cohort phase II CheckMate 205 trial, trial patients received single-agent nivolumab. An independent review committee assessed best overall response by applying the 2007 International Working Group response criteria. Trial PBMCs were collected just before the start of nivolumab (C1D1) and during therapy at cycle 2 day 1 and cycle 4 day 1. Peripheral blood was collected in 8 mL Vacutainer Cell Preparation Tubes, from which PBMCs were isolated by centrifugation and then cryopreserved.

Genomic DNA was extracted with the Qiagen DNeasy kit from unsorted PBMCs and from negatively selected CD4+ and CD8+ fractions. TCR beta CDR3 regions were subjected to amplification by immunoSEQ multiplex PCR with primers that anneal to V and J segments. Amplification bias was minimized using a synthetic immune receptor repertoire, and residual bias was removed computationally after sequencing. The paper's processing steps were these. Custom Python scripts were used to quantify repertoire diversity as the Shannon entropy index. Unsorted, CD4+ and CD8+ repertoires were analyzed separately, except for combined analyses in which CD4+ and CD8+ sequences were merged in silico. Clonal expansion was defined as at least a 2-fold frequency increase after treatment relative to C1D1, with a pseudocount of 0.5 for undetected baseline clones. Clones with 0 or 1 copy at C1D1 were classified as singleton clones, and clones with 2 or more copies were classified as non-singleton clones. Clones expanded in unsorted samples were annotated as CD4+, CD8+ or unknown by matching protein sequences in sorted samples from the same patient. Wilcoxon tests on paired samples were used to test changes in diversity from C1D1 to C4D1. The table comes from immuneACCESS by way of TCRdb, which keeps in-frame sequences with V and J called. Part of the clones is missing from these tables; in studies checked, under half for an unresolved V gene and the rest for unknown reasons. V, J and clone size are taken as reported in that table, and D and trimming were inferred from the DNA itself. The sample includes over 11,000 clones, with about 73% observed a single time. Roughly a quarter of the sample is taken by the ten largest.

Paper-wide results and their limitations: Trial patients achieving complete response had baseline diversity similar to newly diagnosed patients, whereas partial responders and progressors had significantly lower diversity. Patients starting nivolumab less than 1 year after ASCT had lower diversity and were excluded from later analyses to avoid confounding by immune reconstitution. Newly diagnosed patients were reported to have lower baseline TCR diversity than healthy donors, and relapsed/refractory patients were reported to have lower baseline TCR diversity still. A significant rise by C4D1 was seen in CD4+ but not CD8+ TCR diversity (p=0.0027 vs p=0.16), with the rise being most apparent in complete responders (p=0.02). Only a single clinical trial cohort was studied, and what caused the repertoire differences, possibly disease activity or prior therapy, remained undefined.

CDR1 is given as MNHEY and CDR2 as SVGAGI, both from the germline V gene. Spanning cysteine to phenylalanine, the CDR3 consists of 14 amino acids. Only the CDR3 DNA is retained, 42 bases long and in frame from the first base. About this clone itself: This clone's antigen is unknown. Qualities for individual bases were not recorded, and no much larger clone is one base off.

The sample here was peripheral blood mononuclear cells (PBMCs), taken before the second cycle of nivolumab. The rearranged chain carries TRBV6-5 and TRBJ2-5; TRBD2 agrees with 7 junctional bases. The J call may be faulty, since TRBJ2-7 better matches the DNA end. This TCR came from a human donor with classical Hodgkin lymphoma. The nucleotide sequence is given as TGTGCCAGCAGCCGGGGAAGCGGGAAGAGCGAGCAGTACTTC. Translated, it reads CASSRGSGKSEQYF.